A selection of T cell receptor beta chains follows, all from one sample in a study of control samples from healthy donors and cancer patients. Sequencing used immunoSEQ multiplex PCR; TCRdb keeps in-frame clones, though not all of them. This table has 130,000 or so clones, around 94% appearing once. Sequenced input: blood. Receptor source: a man aged 40-50 years in good health. Each CDR3 is given with its conserved first and last residue. The D gene is left open where the match is weak. Size is omitted from some rows. Given values are once, few, many or a class for expanded clones.

V gene: TRBV27; D gene: TRBD1; clone size: -; J gene: TRBJ1-2; CDR3 DNA: TGTGCCAGCAGTTTATCATCGGACAGGGCCCCCCGTGGCTACACCTTC; CDR3 protein: CASSLSSDRAPRGYTF
V gene: TRBV3-1/TRBV3-2; D gene: -; clone size: -; J gene: TRBJ1-3; CDR3 DNA: TGTGCCAGCGCCAGGAGCTTCTCTGGAAACACCATATATTTT; CDR3 protein: CASARSFSGNTIYF
V gene: TRBV9; D gene: -; clone size: -; J gene: TRBJ1-1; CDR3 DNA: TGTGCCAGCAGCGCCAGCCGGGGGACTGAAGCTTTCTTT; CDR3 protein: CASSASRGTEAFF
V gene: TRBV5-4; D gene: -; clone size: -; J gene: TRBJ1-4; CDR3 DNA: TGTGCCAGCAGCTTGCGGGGGTCTAATGAAAAACTGTTTTTT; CDR3 protein: CASSLRGSNEKLFF
V gene: TRBV7-9; D gene: -; clone size: -; J gene: TRBJ1-1; CDR3 DNA: TGTGCCAGCAGCTTAGACAGTCGCCAGATGGGGGCTTTCTTT; CDR3 protein: CASSLDSRQMGAFF
V gene: TRBV24-1; D gene: -; clone size: few; J gene: TRBJ1-2; CDR3 DNA: TGTGCCACCAGTGACTCTACCCGTGGGGACAAGGGGTATGGCTACACCTTC; CDR3 protein: CATSDSTRGDKGYGYTF
V gene: TRBV6-1; D gene: TRBD1; clone size: -; J gene: TRBJ2-3; CDR3 DNA: TGTGCCAGCAGTGAAGGGACAGGGTGGAATACGCAGTATTTT; CDR3 protein: CASSEGTGWNTQYF
V gene: TRBV28; D gene: -; clone size: -; J gene: TRBJ1-1; CDR3 DNA: TGTGCCAGCAGTTTTAGTAAGGGCCCGAACACTGAAGCTTTCTTT; CDR3 protein: CASSFSKGPNTEAFF
V gene: TRBV7-9; D gene: -; clone size: -; J gene: TRBJ2-3; CDR3 DNA: TGTGCCATTTCCTTTACAGATACGCAGTATTTT; CDR3 protein: CAISFTDTQYF
V gene: TRBV3-1/TRBV3-2; D gene: -; clone size: -; J gene: TRBJ1-1; CDR3 DNA: TGTGCCAGCAGCCAAGAGCGGGGCAGAGACACTGAAGCTTTCTTT; CDR3 protein: CASSQERGRDTEAFF